Listed below are T cell receptor beta chains from one sample, sequenced in a study of patients and donors after allogeneic stem cell transplantation. TCRdb reprocessed the RT-PCR reads via MiXCR and lists one record per CDR3 protein. The sample consists of under 200,000 distinct CDR3 sequences, 25% to 35% of them appearing once. Sequenced input: blood, either unsorted or a sorted T cell fraction (not recorded which). These receptors were obtained from a human donor who was either an allogeneic HSCT recipient or a stem cell or donor lymphocyte infusion donor (not recorded which). It is not recorded whose cells these are; they may come from a transplant donor. Each CDR3 is given with its conserved first and last residue. The D gene is left open where the match is weak. Size is omitted from some rows. Given values are once, few, many or a class for expanded clones.

NA	TRBV18	TRBJ2-7	NA	TGTGCCAGCTCACCATCTATTGGGGGGTCCTACGAGCAGTACTTC	CASSPSIGGSYEQYF
NA	TRBV29-1	TRBJ2-1	NA	TGCAGCGTTCGGGGATACAATGAGCAGTTCTTC	CSVRGYNEQFF
NA	TRBV4-1	TRBJ1-6	NA	TGCGCCAGCAGCCGCCTACAGGTCTATAATTCACCCCTCCACTTT	CASSRLQVYNSPLHF
NA	TRBV29-1	TRBJ2-7	few	TGCAGCGTCGCTGACAGATCCTACGAGCAGTACTTC	CSVADRSYEQYF
TRBD1	TRBV6-5	TRBJ1-3	NA	TGTGCCAGCAGTCAACACAGGGGCCACTCTGGAAACACCATATATTTT	CASSQHRGHSGNTIYF
NA	TRBV6-5	TRBJ1-1	NA	TGTGCCAGCAGTTATTTCGGACCCTCGAACACTGAAGCTTTCTTT	CASSYFGPSNTEAFF
NA	TRBV28	TRBJ2-7	NA	TGTGCCAGCAGCCGGGTGACTACCGAGGAGTACGAGCAGTACTTC	CASSRVTTEEYEQYF
NA	TRBV7-9	TRBJ1-5	NA	TGTGCCAGCAGCTTAGCGGGAGGGGCCTACAATCAGCCCCAGCATTTT	CASSLAGGAYNQPQHF
TRBD2	TRBV7-3	TRBJ2-3	few	TGTGCCAGCAGCCCCAAAGCCGGACTAGCGGGTGATACGCAGTATTTT	CASSPKAGLAGDTQYF
TRBD1	TRBV5-1	TRBJ1-1	NA	TGCGCCAGCAGCTCGGCTTTCACTTGGGACAGGGGATCCGCTGAAGCTTTCTTT	CASSSAFTWDRGSAEAFF
NA	TRBV9	TRBJ2-2	NA	TGTGCCAGCAGCGTAGCCAGGACAGAGTACACCGGGGAGCTGTTTTTT	CASSVARTEYTGELFF
TRBD2	TRBV4-3	TRBJ2-7	NA	TGCGCCAGCAGCCAACTAGCGGGAGGTTACGAGCAGTACTTC	CASSQLAGGYEQYF
NA	TRBV5-1	TRBJ2-3	NA	TGCGCCAGCAGCTTGCCGATAGACCCCTCCACAGATACGCAGTATTTT	CASSLPIDPSTDTQYF
TRBD1	TRBV7-9	TRBJ1-6	NA	TGTGCCAGCAGCTCGACAGGGGGTAAACCACCCCTCCACTTT	CASSSTGGKPPLHF
NA	TRBV24-1	TRBJ2-4	NA	TGTGCCACCAGTGATCGAGCCAAAAACATTCAGTACTTC	CATSDRAKNIQYF
NA	TRBV20-1	TRBJ1-1	many	TGCAGTGCTAGACCCTTGGGCAGAATGAACACTGAAGCTTTCTTT	CSARPLGRMNTEAFF
NA	TRBV15	TRBJ1-1	many	TGTGCCACCAGCAGAGATCTGGGGTCGACTGAAGCTTTCTTT	CATSRDLGSTEAFF
TRBD1	TRBV20-1	TRBJ2-4	few	TGCAGTGCAAAGACAGGGTTTGACATTCAGTACTTC	CSAKTGFDIQYF
TRBD2	TRBV12-3/TRBV12-4	TRBJ2-1	NA	TGTGCCAGCACCAGGGGGACTAGCGGCTACAATGAGCAGTTCTTC	CASTRGTSGYNEQFF
NA	TRBV10-3	TRBJ1-5	NA	TGTGCCATCGGGGACAATAGCAATCAGCCCCAGCATTTT	CAIGDNSNQPQHF
TRBD1	TRBV10-3	TRBJ2-1	once	TGTGCCACGTCAACCGGGACAGGGGACAATGAGCAGTTCTTC	CATSTGTGDNEQFF
NA	TRBV7-9	TRBJ2-5	NA	TGTGCCAGCAGCTTCGAGGGGGGGCCAGAGACCCAGTACTTC	CASSFEGGPETQYF
NA	TRBV12-3/TRBV12-4	TRBJ1-2	NA	TGTGCCAGCAGTTTAGGAGGGGTCCATGGCTACACCTTC	CASSLGGVHGYTF
TRBD1	TRBV6-5	TRBJ2-5	NA	TGTGCCAGCAGTAAGACAGGGGAAAGCCAGTACTTC	CASSKTGESQYF